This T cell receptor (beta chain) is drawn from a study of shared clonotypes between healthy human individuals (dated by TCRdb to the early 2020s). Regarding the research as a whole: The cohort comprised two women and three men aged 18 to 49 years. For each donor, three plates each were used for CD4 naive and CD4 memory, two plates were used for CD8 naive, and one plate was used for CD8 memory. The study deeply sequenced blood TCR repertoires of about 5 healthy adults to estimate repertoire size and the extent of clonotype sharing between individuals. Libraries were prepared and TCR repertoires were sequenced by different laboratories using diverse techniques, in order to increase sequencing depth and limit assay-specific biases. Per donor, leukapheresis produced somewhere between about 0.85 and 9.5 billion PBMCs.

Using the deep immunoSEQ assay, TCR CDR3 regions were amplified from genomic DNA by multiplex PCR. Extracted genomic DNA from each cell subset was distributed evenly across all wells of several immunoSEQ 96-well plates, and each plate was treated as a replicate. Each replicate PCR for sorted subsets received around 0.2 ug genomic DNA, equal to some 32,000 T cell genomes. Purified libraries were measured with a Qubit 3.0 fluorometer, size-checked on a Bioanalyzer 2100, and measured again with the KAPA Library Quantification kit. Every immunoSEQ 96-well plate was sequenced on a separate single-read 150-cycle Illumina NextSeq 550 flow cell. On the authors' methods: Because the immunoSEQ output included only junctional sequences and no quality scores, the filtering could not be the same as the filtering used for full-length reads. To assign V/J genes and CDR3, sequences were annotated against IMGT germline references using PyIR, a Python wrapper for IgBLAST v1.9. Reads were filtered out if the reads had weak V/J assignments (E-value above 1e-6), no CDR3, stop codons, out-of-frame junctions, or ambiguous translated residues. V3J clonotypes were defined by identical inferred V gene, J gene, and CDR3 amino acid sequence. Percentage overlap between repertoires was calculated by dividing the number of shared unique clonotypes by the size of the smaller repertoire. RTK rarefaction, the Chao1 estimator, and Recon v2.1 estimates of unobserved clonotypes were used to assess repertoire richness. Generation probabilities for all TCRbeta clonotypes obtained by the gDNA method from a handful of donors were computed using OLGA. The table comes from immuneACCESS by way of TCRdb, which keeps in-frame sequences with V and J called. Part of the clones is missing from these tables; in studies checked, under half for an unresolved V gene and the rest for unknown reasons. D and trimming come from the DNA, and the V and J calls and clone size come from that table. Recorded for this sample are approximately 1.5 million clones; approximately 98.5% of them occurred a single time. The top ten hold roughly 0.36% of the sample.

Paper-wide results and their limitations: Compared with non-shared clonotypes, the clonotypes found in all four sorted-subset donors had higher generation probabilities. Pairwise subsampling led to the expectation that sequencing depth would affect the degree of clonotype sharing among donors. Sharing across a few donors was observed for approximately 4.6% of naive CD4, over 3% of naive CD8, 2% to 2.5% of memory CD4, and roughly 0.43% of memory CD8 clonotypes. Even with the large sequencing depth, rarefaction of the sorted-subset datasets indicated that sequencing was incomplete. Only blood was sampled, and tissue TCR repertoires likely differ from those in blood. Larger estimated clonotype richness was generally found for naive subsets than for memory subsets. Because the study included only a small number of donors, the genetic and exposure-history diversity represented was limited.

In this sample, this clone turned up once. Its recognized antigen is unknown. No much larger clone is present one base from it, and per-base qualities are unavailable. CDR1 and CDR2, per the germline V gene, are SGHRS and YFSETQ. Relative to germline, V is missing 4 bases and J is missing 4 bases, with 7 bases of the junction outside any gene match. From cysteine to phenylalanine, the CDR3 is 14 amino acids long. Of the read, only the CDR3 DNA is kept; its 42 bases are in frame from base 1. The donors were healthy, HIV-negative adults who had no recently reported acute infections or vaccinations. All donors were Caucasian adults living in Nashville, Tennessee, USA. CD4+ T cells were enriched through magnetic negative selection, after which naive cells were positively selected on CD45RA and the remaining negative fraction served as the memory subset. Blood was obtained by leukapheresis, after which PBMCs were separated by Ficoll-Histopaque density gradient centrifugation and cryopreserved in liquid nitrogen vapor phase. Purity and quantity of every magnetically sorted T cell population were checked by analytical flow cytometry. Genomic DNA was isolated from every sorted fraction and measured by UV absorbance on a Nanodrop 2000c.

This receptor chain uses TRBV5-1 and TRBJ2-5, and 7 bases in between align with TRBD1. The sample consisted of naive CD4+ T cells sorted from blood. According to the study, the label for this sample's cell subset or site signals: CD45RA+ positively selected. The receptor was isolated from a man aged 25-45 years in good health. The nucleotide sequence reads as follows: TGCGCCAGCAGCCCCTTAGGGACAGTAGAGACCCAGTACTTC. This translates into CASSPLGTVETQYF.